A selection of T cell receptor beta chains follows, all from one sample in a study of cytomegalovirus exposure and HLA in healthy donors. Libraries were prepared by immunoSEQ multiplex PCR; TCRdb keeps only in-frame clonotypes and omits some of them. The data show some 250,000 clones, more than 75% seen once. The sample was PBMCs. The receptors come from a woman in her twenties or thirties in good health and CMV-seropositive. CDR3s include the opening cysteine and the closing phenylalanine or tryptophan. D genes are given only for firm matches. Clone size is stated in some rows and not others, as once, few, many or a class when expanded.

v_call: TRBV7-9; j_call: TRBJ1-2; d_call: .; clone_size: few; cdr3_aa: CASSSYRSSGGYTF; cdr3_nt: TGTGCCAGCAGCTCTTATAGATCCTCAGGGGGCTACACCTTC
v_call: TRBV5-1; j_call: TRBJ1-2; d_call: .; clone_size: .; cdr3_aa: CASSLTQGGYGYTF; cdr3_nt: TGCGCCAGCAGCTTGACGCAGGGTGGATATGGCTACACCTTC
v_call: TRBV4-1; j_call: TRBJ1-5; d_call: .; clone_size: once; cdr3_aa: CASSLDREGRTNSNQPQHF; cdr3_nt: TGCGCCAGCAGCCTGGATAGAGAAGGGAGGACGAATAGCAATCAGCCCCAGCATTTT
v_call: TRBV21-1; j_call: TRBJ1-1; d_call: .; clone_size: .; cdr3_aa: CASSKRGGLKGMNTEAFF; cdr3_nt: TGTGCCAGCAGCAAACGAGGAGGGTTGAAGGGAATGAACACTGAAGCTTTCTTT
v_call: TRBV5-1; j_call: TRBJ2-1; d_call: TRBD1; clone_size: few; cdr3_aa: CASSVGQGGGEQFF; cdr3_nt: TGCGCCAGCAGCGTGGGACAGGGGGGGGGTGAGCAGTTCTTC
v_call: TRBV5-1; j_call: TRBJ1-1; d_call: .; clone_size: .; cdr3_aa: CASSSYEGSTEAFF; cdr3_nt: TGCGCCAGCAGCTCCTATGAAGGGAGCACTGAAGCTTTCTTT
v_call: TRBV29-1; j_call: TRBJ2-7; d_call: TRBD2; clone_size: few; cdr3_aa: CSGLLAGPHEQYF; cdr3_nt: TGCAGCGGATTACTAGCGGGACCGCATGAGCAGTACTTC
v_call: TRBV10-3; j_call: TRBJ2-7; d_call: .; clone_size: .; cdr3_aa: CAISGSRSSYEQYF; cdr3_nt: TGTGCCATCAGTGGGTCCCGCAGTTCCTACGAGCAGTACTTC
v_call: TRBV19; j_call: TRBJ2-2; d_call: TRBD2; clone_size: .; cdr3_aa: CASREAGVGSTGELFF; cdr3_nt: TGTGCCAGTAGGGAAGCGGGAGTCGGGAGCACCGGGGAGCTGTTTTTT
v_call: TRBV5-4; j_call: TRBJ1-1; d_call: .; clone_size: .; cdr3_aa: CASSLEGVVNTEAFF; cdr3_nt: TGTGCCAGCAGCTTGGAGGGAGTGGTGAACACTGAAGCTTTCTTT
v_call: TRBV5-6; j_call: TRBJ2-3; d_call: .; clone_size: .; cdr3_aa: CASSLEGWGDTQYF; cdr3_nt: TGTGCCAGCAGCTTGGAGGGGTGGGGAGATACGCAGTATTTT
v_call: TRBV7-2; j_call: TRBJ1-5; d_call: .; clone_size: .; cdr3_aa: CASSSSGDQPQHF; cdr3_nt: TGTGCCAGCAGCTCTTCAGGGGACCAGCCCCAGCATTTT
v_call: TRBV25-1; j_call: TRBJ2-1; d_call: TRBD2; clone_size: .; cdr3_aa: CASAIAGGPNEQFF; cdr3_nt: TGTGCCAGCGCAATCGCGGGAGGGCCTAATGAGCAGTTCTTC
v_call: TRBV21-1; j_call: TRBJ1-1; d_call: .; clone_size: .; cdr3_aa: CASSFRQVTFWGAFF; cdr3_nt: TGTGCCAGCAGCTTCCGACAGGTCACCTTTTGGGGAGCTTTCTTT
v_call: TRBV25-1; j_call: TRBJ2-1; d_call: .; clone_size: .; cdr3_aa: CASSEPRGEINEQFF; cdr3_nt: TGTGCCAGCAGTGAACCCCGGGGAGAAATCAATGAGCAGTTCTTC
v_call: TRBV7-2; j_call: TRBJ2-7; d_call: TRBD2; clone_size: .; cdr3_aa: CASSPRLAGGSYEQYF; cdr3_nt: TGTGCCAGCAGCCCACGACTAGCGGGAGGGAGCTACGAGCAGTACTTC
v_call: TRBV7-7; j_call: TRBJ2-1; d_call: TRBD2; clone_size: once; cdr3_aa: CASSFNLAESYNEQFF; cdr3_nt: TGTGCCAGCAGTTTTAACCTAGCGGAATCCTACAATGAGCAGTTCTTC
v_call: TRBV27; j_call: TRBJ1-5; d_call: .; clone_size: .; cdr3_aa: CASSLKGNQPQHF; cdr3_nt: TGTGCCAGCAGTTTAAAGGGGAATCAGCCCCAGCATTTT
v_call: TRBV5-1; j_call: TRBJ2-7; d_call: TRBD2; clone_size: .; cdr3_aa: CASSLRTSPIQLRSYEQYF; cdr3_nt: TGCGCCAGCAGCTTGCGGACTAGCCCTATTCAACTTCGGTCCTACGAGCAGTACTTC
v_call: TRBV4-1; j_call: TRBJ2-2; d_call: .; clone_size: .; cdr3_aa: CASSQALNTGELFF; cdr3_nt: TGCGCCAGCAGCCAAGCCCTCAACACCGGGGAGCTGTTTTTT
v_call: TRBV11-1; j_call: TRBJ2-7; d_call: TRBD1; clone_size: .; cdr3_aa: CASSPSDRGSYEQYF; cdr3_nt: TGTGCCAGCAGCCCCTCCGACAGGGGATCCTACGAGCAGTACTTC
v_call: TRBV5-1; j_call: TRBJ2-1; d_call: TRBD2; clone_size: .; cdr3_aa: CASSLMRGSSYNEQFF; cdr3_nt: TGCGCCAGCAGCCTGATGCGCGGGAGCTCCTACAATGAGCAGTTCTTC
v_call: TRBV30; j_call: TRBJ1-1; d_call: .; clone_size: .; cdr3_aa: CAWTTGWASAEAFF; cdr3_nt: TGTGCCTGGACTACAGGGTGGGCATCCGCTGAAGCTTTCTTT
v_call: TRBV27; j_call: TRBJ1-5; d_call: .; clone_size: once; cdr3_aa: CASALFGRGYSNQPQHF; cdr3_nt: TGTGCCAGCGCGTTATTTGGAAGGGGTTATAGCAATCAGCCCCAGCATTTT
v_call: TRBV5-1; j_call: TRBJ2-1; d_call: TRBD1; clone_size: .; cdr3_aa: CASSLPGQGYNEQFF; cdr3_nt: TGCGCCAGCAGCTTACCGGGACAGGGCTACAATGAGCAGTTCTTC
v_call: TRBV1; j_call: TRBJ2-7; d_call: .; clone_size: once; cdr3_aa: CTSGGTSGIISYEQYF; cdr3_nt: TGCACCAGCGGCGGGACTAGCGGGATTATATCCTACGAGCAGTACTTC
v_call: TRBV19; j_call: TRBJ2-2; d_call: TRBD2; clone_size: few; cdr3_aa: CASSPVAGGGGELFF; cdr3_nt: TGTGCCAGTAGTCCAGTAGCGGGTGGAGGTGGGGAGCTGTTTTTT
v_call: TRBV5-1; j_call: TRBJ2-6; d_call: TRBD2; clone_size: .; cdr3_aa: CASSTAGGISSGANVLTF; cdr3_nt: TGCGCCAGCAGCACCGCGGGGGGAATCAGCTCTGGGGCCAACGTCCTGACTTTC
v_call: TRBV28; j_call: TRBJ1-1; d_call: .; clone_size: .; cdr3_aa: CASTLGGVKGAFF; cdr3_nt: TGTGCCAGCACCCTGGGGGGGGTGAAAGGAGCTTTCTTT
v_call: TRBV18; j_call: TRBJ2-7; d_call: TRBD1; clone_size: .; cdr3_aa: CASSPQDTGVRKQYF; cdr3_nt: TGTGCCAGCTCACCCCAGGATACAGGGGTACGGAAGCAGTACTTC
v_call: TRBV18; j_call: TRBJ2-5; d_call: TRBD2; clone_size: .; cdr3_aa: CASSPTSGTSGKETQYF; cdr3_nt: TGTGCCAGCTCACCGACTTCCGGGACTAGCGGGAAAGAGACCCAGTACTTC
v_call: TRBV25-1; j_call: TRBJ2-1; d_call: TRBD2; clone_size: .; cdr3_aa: CASSRTSGTYNEQFF; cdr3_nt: TGTGCCAGCAGTCGGACTAGCGGGACCTACAATGAGCAGTTCTTC
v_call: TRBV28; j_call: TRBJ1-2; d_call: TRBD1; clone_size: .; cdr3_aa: CASSRDRANYGYTF; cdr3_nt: TGTGCCAGCAGCCGGGACAGGGCTAACTATGGCTACACCTTC
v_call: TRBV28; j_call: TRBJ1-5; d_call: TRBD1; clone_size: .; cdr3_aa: CASSLWDRGGQPQHF; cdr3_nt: TGTGCCAGCAGTTTATGGGACAGGGGTGGTCAGCCCCAGCATTTT
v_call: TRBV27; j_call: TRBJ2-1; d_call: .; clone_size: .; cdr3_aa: CASSPSWGRAHNEQFF; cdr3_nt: TGTGCCAGCAGTCCCTCCTGGGGGCGGGCCCACAATGAGCAGTTCTTC
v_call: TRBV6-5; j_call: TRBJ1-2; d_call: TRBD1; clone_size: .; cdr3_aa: CASSKTGMIGYTF; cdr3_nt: TGTGCCAGCAGCAAGACAGGGATGATCGGCTACACCTTC
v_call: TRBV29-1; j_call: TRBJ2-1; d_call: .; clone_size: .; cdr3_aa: CSVDWPGSYNEQFF; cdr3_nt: TGCAGCGTTGATTGGCCTGGCTCCTACAATGAGCAGTTCTTC
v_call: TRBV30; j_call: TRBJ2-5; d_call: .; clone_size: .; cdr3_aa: CAWTRLETQYF; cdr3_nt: TGTGCCTGGACCAGGCTGGAGACCCAGTACTTC
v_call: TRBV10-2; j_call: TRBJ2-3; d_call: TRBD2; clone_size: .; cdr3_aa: CASSEGLVPDTQYF; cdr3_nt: TGCGCCAGCAGTGAAGGACTAGTTCCAGATACGCAGTATTTT
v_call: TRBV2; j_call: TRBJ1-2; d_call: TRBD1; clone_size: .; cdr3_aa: CASSTDRGIYGYTF; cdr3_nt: TGTGCCAGCAGTACGGACAGGGGGATCTATGGCTACACCTTC
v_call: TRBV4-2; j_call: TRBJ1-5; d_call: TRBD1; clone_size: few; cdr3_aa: CASSQEVGTDRAQPQHF; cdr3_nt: TGTGCCAGCAGCCAAGAGGTGGGGACGGACAGGGCTCAGCCCCAGCATTTT
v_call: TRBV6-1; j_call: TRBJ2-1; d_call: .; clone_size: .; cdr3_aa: CASSENRGRYNEQFF; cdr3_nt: TGTGCCAGCAGTGAGAATCGGGGGAGATACAATGAGCAGTTCTTC
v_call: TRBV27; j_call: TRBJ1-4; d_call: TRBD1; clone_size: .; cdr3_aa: CASRGTGAVVTNEKLFF; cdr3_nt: TGTGCCAGCAGAGGGACAGGGGCGGTTGTTACTAATGAAAAACTGTTTTTT
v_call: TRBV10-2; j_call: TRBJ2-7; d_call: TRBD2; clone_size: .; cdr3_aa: CASSDSGGSISYEQYF; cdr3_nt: TGCGCCAGCAGTGACAGCGGGGGATCGATCTCCTACGAGCAGTACTTC
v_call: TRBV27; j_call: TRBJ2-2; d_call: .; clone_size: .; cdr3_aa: CASSVRVPTGELFF; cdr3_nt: TGTGCCAGCAGTGTCCGGGTCCCCACCGGGGAGCTGTTTTTT
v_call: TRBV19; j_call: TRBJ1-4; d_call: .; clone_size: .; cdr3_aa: CASSIGPATNEKLFF; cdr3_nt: TGTGCCAGTAGTATAGGGCCAGCAACTAATGAAAAACTGTTTTTT
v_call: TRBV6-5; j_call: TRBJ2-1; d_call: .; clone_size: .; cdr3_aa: CASIPGHQSYNEQFF; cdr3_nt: TGTGCCAGCATTCCGGGACACCAATCCTACAATGAGCAGTTCTTC
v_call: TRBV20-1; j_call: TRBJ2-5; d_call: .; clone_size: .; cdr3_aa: CRVANQETQYF; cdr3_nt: TGCAGAGTAGCGAATCAAGAGACCCAGTACTTC
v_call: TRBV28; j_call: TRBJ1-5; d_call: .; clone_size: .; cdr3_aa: CASSLFNGVVGNQPQHF; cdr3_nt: TGTGCCAGCAGTTTATTCAACGGGGTGGTTGGCAATCAGCCCCAGCATTTT
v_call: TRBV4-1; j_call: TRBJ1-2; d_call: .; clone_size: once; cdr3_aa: CASSQDHSTYGYTF; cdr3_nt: TGCGCCAGCAGCCAAGACCACAGTACCTATGGCTACACCTTC
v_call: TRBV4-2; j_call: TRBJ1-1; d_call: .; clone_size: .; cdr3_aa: CASSQTGFFTEAFF; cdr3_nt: TGTGCCAGCAGCCAGACAGGTTTTTTCACTGAAGCTTTCTTT
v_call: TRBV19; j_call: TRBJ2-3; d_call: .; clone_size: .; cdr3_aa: CASRLVSTDTQYF; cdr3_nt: TGTGCCAGTAGACTCGTCAGCACAGATACGCAGTATTTT
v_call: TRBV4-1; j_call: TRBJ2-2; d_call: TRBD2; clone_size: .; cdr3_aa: CASSQDRPGGMPGELFF; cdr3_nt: TGCGCCAGCAGCCAAGACCGCCCGGGGGGGATGCCCGGGGAGCTGTTTTTT